What follows is one T cell receptor beta chain and its context. Its cognate antigen is unknown. The data are from a study of blood T cells in healthy people across ages. Primed by a sample-barcoded 5' primer and a J-beta primer mix, a second PCR proceeded for about 6 to 12 cycles. One entry per CDR3 protein results from TCRdb running MiXCR on the 5' RACE reads. The table includes some 1,800,000 distinct CDR3 sequences, roughly 43% detected once. Study-level findings and limits: With age, beta diversity per million T cells declined roughly linearly, significantly by over 35.

There are 15 residues in the CDR3. Germline CDR1 is KGHDR and CDR2 is SFDVKD. V was cut by 3 bases and J by 5 bases, with 13 bases left in between. The sequence was collected from a human donor in good health. The specimen sequenced was blood. The chain recombines TRBV24-1 with TRBJ1-5; D unresolved. CDR3 protein: CATSDPGSGDQPQHF. The CDR3 region has the DNA TGTGCCACCAGTGATCCCGGGTCCGGGGATCAGCCCCAGCATTTT.